A selection of T cell receptor beta chains follows, all from one sample in a study of Ad26.COV2.S vaccination and SARS-CoV-2 variants. The assay was immunoSEQ multiplex PCR, and TCRdb's table has in-frame clones only and misses some. Altogether 200,000 to 300,000 clones are present, roughly 88% being singletons, with the ten largest covering 9.5% to 12%. This sample comprised peripheral blood, obtained in a trial of Ad26.COV2.S vaccine versus placebo. These receptors all stem from a person between 18 and 65 years old who received the Ad26.COV2.S COVID-19 vaccine or a placebo. Each CDR3 is given with its conserved first and last residue. The order of the fields is V gene, J gene, clone size, D gene, CDR3 DNA, CDR3 protein. D genes are given only for firm matches. A row's size may be missing; if present it is once, few, many or a size class.

>TRBV15|TRBJ2-3|-|TRBD2
TGTGCCACCAGCAGAGATCTCGGGGCGGGAGGCACAGATACGCAGTATTTT
CATSRDLGAGGTDTQYF
>TRBV19|TRBJ2-3|once|TRBD2
TGTGCCAGTAGTATGCGGGCTAGCGGGAGAGATACGCAGTATTTT
CASSMRASGRDTQYF
>TRBV4-2|TRBJ2-7|-|-
TGTGCCAGCAGCCAAGAAGGAGGGGGCTCCTACGAGCAGTACTTC
CASSQEGGGSYEQYF
>TRBV15|TRBJ2-5|-|TRBD1
TGTGCCACCAGCAGAGATCTGGGACAGGGGATTTCGGGAGGGCCCGAAGAGACCCAGTACTTC
CATSRDLGQGISGGPEETQYF
>TRBV4-2|TRBJ2-7|-|TRBD1
TGTGCCAGCAGCCTGTCCGGGACAGGGGACTACGAGCAGTACTTC
CASSLSGTGDYEQYF
>TRBV10-3|TRBJ2-7|-|-
TGTGCCATCAGCGACAGGACCCTCGACACCTCCTACGAGCAGTACTTC
CAISDRTLDTSYEQYF
>TRBV10-1|TRBJ2-3|-|-
TGCGCCAGCAGTGATCCCAAGCGAAGCGCAGATACGCAGTATTTT
CASSDPKRSADTQYF
>TRBV5-6|TRBJ2-7|once|-
TGTGCCAGCAGCCATATTTGGCAGAGCTCCTACGAGCAGTACTTC
CASSHIWQSSYEQYF
>TRBV12-3/TRBV12-4|TRBJ1-1|-|TRBD1
TGTGCCAGCAGTTTCACAGGGGGCACTGAAGCTTTCTTT
CASSFTGGTEAFF
>TRBV11-1|TRBJ1-6|-|-
TGTGCCAGCAGCCAATCGTACGGCTCCTCACCCCTCCACTTT
CASSQSYGSSPLHF
>TRBV6-5|TRBJ1-6|-|-
TGTGCCAGCAACAATCTAGGGGTTTCACCCCTCCACTTT
CASNNLGVSPLHF
>TRBV10-3|TRBJ2-7|-|-
TGTGCCATCAGTGAGAGCTCCAGCGAGCAGTACTTC
CAISESSSEQYF
>TRBV4-3|TRBJ2-1|-|-
TGCGCCAGCAGCCAAGATCGTATCTTGGAGGGGCGTTACAATGAGCAGTTCTTC
CASSQDRILEGRYNEQFF
>TRBV4-3|TRBJ2-3|-|TRBD2
TGCGCCAGCAGCGGGACTAGCGGGCTAGATACGCAGTATTTT
CASSGTSGLDTQYF
>TRBV6-2/TRBV6-3|TRBJ2-7|-|-
TGTGCCAGCAGTTCTTGGTCCAGGGTGGAGGGAGAGCAGTACTTC
CASSSWSRVEGEQYF
>TRBV12-5|TRBJ1-5|-|-
TGTGCTAGTGGTTACGGCAATCAGCCCCAGCATTTT
CASGYGNQPQHF
>TRBV6-5|TRBJ2-7|-|-
TGTGCCAGCAGTTTTCTAGCCTCCTACGAGCAGTACTTC
CASSFLASYEQYF
>TRBV29-1|TRBJ2-5|-|TRBD2
TGCAGCGTTGAAGATCTGGCGGGGGGGCAAGAGACCCAGTACTTC
CSVEDLAGGQETQYF
>TRBV4-3|TRBJ2-7|-|-
TGCGCCAGCAGCCAGGATCACAGGGTCACCGAGCAGTACTTC
CASSQDHRVTEQYF
>TRBV6-2/TRBV6-3|TRBJ2-5|-|TRBD1
TGTGCCAGCAGTTATGGACAGGGGGCGCAGTTAGCCGGGGAGACCCAGTACTTC
CASSYGQGAQLAGETQYF
>TRBV5-1|TRBJ1-3|-|-
TGCGCCAGCAGCCGGGGAACCTCGCCTGGAAACACCATATATTTT
CASSRGTSPGNTIYF
>TRBV30|TRBJ1-3|-|-
TGTGCCTGGATCGACAGGCCCCTCTCTGGAAACACCATATATTTT
CAWIDRPLSGNTIYF
>TRBV30|TRBJ1-4|-|-
TGTGCCTGGAGTGAGAACCGGATAAATGAAAAACTGTTTTTT
CAWSENRINEKLFF
>TRBV24-1|TRBJ2-5|-|-
TGTGCCACCAGTGATCCGAACCTACAAGAGACCCAGTACTTC
CATSDPNLQETQYF
>TRBV21-1|TRBJ1-1|-|-
TGTGCCAGCAGCAAAGGGGTCGGTACTGAAGCTTTCTTT
CASSKGVGTEAFF
>TRBV3-1/TRBV3-2|TRBJ2-2|-|-
TGTGCCAGCAGCCAAGCTAGAACCGGGGAGCTGTTTTTT
CASSQARTGELFF
>TRBV2|TRBJ2-5|-|TRBD2
TGTGCCAGCTCTGGACTAGCCAGCAGGGAGACCCAGTACTTC
CASSGLASRETQYF
>TRBV3-1/TRBV3-2|TRBJ2-5|-|TRBD2
TGTGCCAGCAGCCATGGAGCGGGAGTAATAAAGACCCAGTACTTC
CASSHGAGVIKTQYF
>TRBV20-1|TRBJ1-5|-|TRBD1
TGCAGTGCTAGTGAGGGACAGGGTATTGGGCCCCAGCATTTT
CSASEGQGIGPQHF
>TRBV19|TRBJ1-5|few|TRBD1
TGTGCCAGTAGTATCGACAGGGGGTTTAATCAGCCCCAGCATTTT
CASSIDRGFNQPQHF
>TRBV10-3|TRBJ1-2|-|TRBD1
TGTGCCATCAGTGGGTCAATCCGGGACAGGACCTTGGGGGGCTACACCTTC
CAISGSIRDRTLGGYTF
>TRBV13|TRBJ1-1|-|TRBD1
TGTGCCAGCAGCCCCCGGACAGGGGGCACTGAAGCTTTCTTT
CASSPRTGGTEAFF
>TRBV10-3|TRBJ2-2|-|-
TGTGCCATCACCGACCTCGCGAACACCGGGGAGCTGTTTTTT
CAITDLANTGELFF
>TRBV3-1/TRBV3-2|TRBJ2-7|few|TRBD2
TGTGCCAGCAGCCAACAGCGGGAATCCTACGAGCAGTACTTC
CASSQQRESYEQYF
>TRBV7-8|TRBJ2-7|-|TRBD1
TGTGCCAGCAGCTTGGGGGACAGGGACAGGTTCGAGCAGTACTTC
CASSLGDRDRFEQYF
>TRBV5-6|TRBJ2-4|-|TRBD1
TGTGCCAGCAGCCCCGCAGGACAGGGCAGCATTCAGTACTTC
CASSPAGQGSIQYF
>TRBV5-5|TRBJ1-4|once|-
TGTGCCAGCAGCTCATCCCCCTGGGATGAAAAACTGTTTTTT
CASSSSPWDEKLFF
>TRBV3-1/TRBV3-2|TRBJ2-2|-|-
TGTGCCAGCAGCAAGGGGGGGCGCGGAGCCGGGGAGCTGTTTTTT
CASSKGGRGAGELFF
>TRBV5-1|TRBJ2-3|-|TRBD1
TGCGCCAGCAGCTTGGGACAGGGGGCGAACACGCAGTATTTT
CASSLGQGANTQYF
>TRBV5-1|TRBJ2-7|once|TRBD1
TGCGCCAGCAGCTGGGGTGGGGACAGCCCCTACGAGCAGTACTTC
CASSWGGDSPYEQYF
>TRBV11-2|TRBJ2-5|-|-
TGTGCCAGCAGCTTAGGGGGGCATGGGGCAGAGACCCAGTACTTC
CASSLGGHGAETQYF